This T cell receptor (beta chain) was sequenced for a study of cytomegalovirus exposure and HLA in healthy donors. General study points: Sequencing probably produced one cluster of sequence variants that were highly shared.

Remarks on this clone: The antigen is unknown.

Primers: 60 Vbeta forward and 13 Jbeta reverse. The table came from immunoSEQ multiplex PCR; TCRdb's copy has only in-frame clones and leaves some out. This sample's table has about 160,000 clones. Sequences were obtained from PBMCs. The sequence was collected from a woman aged 55-75 years in good health and CMV-seronegative.

The CDR3 loop is CASSLASQPQHF. CDR3 coding DNA: TGTGCCAGCAGCTTAGCCTCTCAGCCCCAGCATTTT. This chain links TRBV7-8 with TRBJ1-5; D is unclear. The V end lost 0 bases, the J end lost 6 bases, and 3 bases lay between the germline ends. Germline CDR1 is SGHVS and CDR2 is FQNEAQ. The CDR3 covers 12 residues.